These T cell receptor beta chains were read from a single sample in a study of PD-1 blockade in classical Hodgkin lymphoma. Libraries were prepared by immunoSEQ multiplex PCR; TCRdb keeps only in-frame clonotypes and omits some of them. The table lists approximately 50,000 clones, 73% of them singletons, with roughly 15% in the top ten. This specimen was peripheral blood mononuclear cells (PBMCs), taken before the second cycle of nivolumab. The source of these receptors is a human donor with classical Hodgkin lymphoma. Both conserved end residues are part of each CDR3. A D gene is named only where the DNA matches it firmly. Some rows mark clone size as missing; the rest say once, few, many or name a class of expanded clone.

clone_size | j_call | v_call | d_call | cdr3_nt | cdr3_aa
- | TRBJ2-1 | TRBV19 | - | TGTGCCAGTAGCCGCCAAGGGAGTGGGTCCTACAATGAGCAGTTCTTC | CASSRQGSGSYNEQFF
- | TRBJ2-2 | TRBV28 | TRBD1 | TGTGCCAGCAGTTTTCCCCTGGGGGACAGTACAATCGACACCGGGGAGCTGTTTTTT | CASSFPLGDSTIDTGELFF
few | TRBJ1-3 | TRBV5-1 | - | TGCGCCAGCAGCTTGCAGTCCAGGGCGGCATCTTCTGGAAACACCATATATTTT | CASSLQSRAASSGNTIYF
- | TRBJ2-7 | TRBV6-5 | TRBD1 | TGTGCCAGCAGCACCGGGACAGGGGGCTACGAGCAGTACTTC | CASSTGTGGYEQYF
- | TRBJ1-2 | TRBV6-5 | - | TGTGCCAGCAGTTTAAGGAGGGGTCTCATAGGGTATGGCTACACCTTC | CASSLRRGLIGYGYTF
few | TRBJ2-7 | TRBV5-1 | TRBD1 | TGCGCCAGCAGCTTGGGCCCGGGACAGGGGACCTACGAGCAGTACTTC | CASSLGPGQGTYEQYF
- | TRBJ1-1 | TRBV30 | TRBD1 | TGTGCCTGGATGGAGACAGGGGGGGCTTTCTTT | CAWMETGGAFF
- | TRBJ2-7 | TRBV6-5 | - | TGTGCCAGCAGTTACGGGGGCGGGACCTACGAGCAGTACTTC | CASSYGGGTYEQYF
- | TRBJ2-7 | TRBV29-1 | TRBD2 | TGCAGCGTTGAAGAAGTCCTAGCGGGAGTGGCCTACGAGCAGTACTTC | CSVEEVLAGVAYEQYF
- | TRBJ2-1 | TRBV7-9 | TRBD1 | TGTGCCAGCAGCTTAGGAGGACAGGGGTCCCTCGGAGAGCAGTTCTTC | CASSLGGQGSLGEQFF
- | TRBJ1-3 | TRBV5-1 | - | TGCGCCAGCAGCTTGGGACTGGGCTCCTCTGGAAACACCATATATTTT | CASSLGLGSSGNTIYF
- | TRBJ1-4 | TRBV27 | - | TGTGCCAGCAGTTTAATGGGGGCTGGGGAAAAACTGTTTTTT | CASSLMGAGEKLFF
once | TRBJ2-1 | TRBV9 | - | TGTGCCAGCAGCGGGGCGGCGGATGAGCAGTTCTTC | CASSGAADEQFF
once | TRBJ2-6 | TRBV2 | TRBD1 | TGTGCCAGCAGAACAACTCGGGGACAGGGGGCGCCCGGGGCCAACGTCCTGACTTTC | CASRTTRGQGAPGANVLTF
- | TRBJ2-3 | TRBV7-3 | TRBD2 | TGTGCCAGCAGCTTACGGCCTAGCGGTAGCACAGATACGCAGTATTTT | CASSLRPSGSTDTQYF
few | TRBJ2-1 | TRBV30 | TRBD2 | TGTGCCTGGGGGATAGCGGGAGGTTTTTCCTACAATGAGCAGTTCTTC | CAWGIAGGFSYNEQFF
- | TRBJ2-3 | TRBV27 | TRBD2 | TGTGCCAGCAGTGTACGCCCTAGCGGGAGTGTCTCTAGCACAGATACGCAGTATTTT | CASSVRPSGSVSSTDTQYF
- | TRBJ2-5 | TRBV7-2 | - | TGTGCCAGCAGCTTAACGGAGACCCAGTACTTC | CASSLTETQYF
- | TRBJ2-2 | TRBV7-3 | TRBD1 | TGTGCCAGCAGCTCGGGACAGGGGAACACCGGGGAGCTGTTTTTT | CASSSGQGNTGELFF
once | TRBJ2-7 | TRBV29-1 | TRBD1 | TGCAGCGTTGGACCCAGGGGGAAGGCCTACGAGCAGTACTTC | CSVGPRGKAYEQYF
few | TRBJ2-1 | TRBV27 | TRBD2 | TGTGCCAGCAGGTGGACTAGCGGGTCATGGGATGAGCAGTTCTTC | CASRWTSGSWDEQFF
- | TRBJ2-2 | TRBV27 | TRBD2 | TGTGCCAGCAGCCCAGGGCTAGCGGGACTCGGTGACACCGGGGAGCTGTTTTTT | CASSPGLAGLGDTGELFF
- | TRBJ2-1 | TRBV7-2 | - | TGTGCCAGCAGCTCTCGGCGCAATGAGCAGTTCTTC | CASSSRRNEQFF
- | TRBJ2-6 | TRBV27 | - | TGTGCCAGCAGTTTACAGGGGGGGCGCCCTGGGGCCAACGTCCTGACTTTC | CASSLQGGRPGANVLTF
- | TRBJ1-5 | TRBV7-9 | - | TGTGCCAGCAGCCTAGGACCTTATAGCAATCAGCCCCAGCATTTT | CASSLGPYSNQPQHF
- | TRBJ1-1 | TRBV6-6 | TRBD1 | TGTGCCAGCAGTTACCAGATCCCGGGACAGTATGAAGCTTTCTTT | CASSYQIPGQYEAFF
- | TRBJ2-1 | TRBV19 | TRBD2 | TGTGCCAGTAGTGAGGCTAGCGGGAGTCTGTATGAGCAGTTCTTC | CASSEASGSLYEQFF
- | TRBJ2-6 | TRBV6-5 | - | TGTGCCAGCAGTCCTCTGGGGGCCAACGTCCTGACTTTC | CASSPLGANVLTF
- | TRBJ2-2 | TRBV19 | TRBD1 | TGTGCCAGTAGTACCGGACAGGGAGGAACCGGGGAGCTGTTTTTT | CASSTGQGGTGELFF
- | TRBJ2-1 | TRBV11-2 | TRBD2 | TGTGCCAGCAGCTTAGGGGCGGGAGGGACCTACAATGAGCAGTTCTTC | CASSLGAGGTYNEQFF
- | TRBJ2-7 | TRBV7-3 | - | TGTGCCAGCAGCTTAAATCGTGGTGCCTCTTACGAGCAGTACTTC | CASSLNRGASYEQYF
few | TRBJ1-2 | TRBV6-1 | TRBD1 | TGTGCCAGCAGTGTCACAGGGGCGAGGTTCTACACCTTC | CASSVTGARFYTF
- | TRBJ2-1 | TRBV12-5 | TRBD1 | TGTGCTAGTGGTCAGGGGGAAGGCTCCTACAATGAGCAGTTCTTC | CASGQGEGSYNEQFF
few | TRBJ1-2 | TRBV30 | TRBD1 | TGTGCCTGGAGGGGACAGCTAGTCTATGGCTACACCTTC | CAWRGQLVYGYTF
- | TRBJ1-3 | TRBV18 | TRBD1 | TGTGCCAGCTCACCACCGATGGGACAGGGGTCTGGAAACACCATATATTTT | CASSPPMGQGSGNTIYF
few | TRBJ2-1 | TRBV9 | - | TGTGCCAGCAGCGTCGATAGGGGGGGAAGCTCCTACAATGAGCAGTTCTTC | CASSVDRGGSSYNEQFF
- | TRBJ1-5 | TRBV10-3 | - | TGTGCCATCAGTGAGTCCCCCGGGATCAATCAGCCCCAGCATTTT | CAISESPGINQPQHF
- | TRBJ1-1 | TRBV7-9 | - | TGTGCCAGCAGCTTGGGTCAGGGAGTCAGTGAAGCTTTCTTT | CASSLGQGVSEAFF
- | TRBJ2-1 | TRBV7-3 | - | TGTGCCAGCAGCCCGCGGACGGGAAGCTCCTACAATGAGCAGTTCTTC | CASSPRTGSSYNEQFF
few | TRBJ1-1 | TRBV29-1 | - | TGCAGCGTTCAGTCCCTTGGCACTGAAGCTTTCTTT | CSVQSLGTEAFF
many | TRBJ2-7 | TRBV28 | - | TGTGCCAGCAGTTCGCCGGTTGATGGCGAGCAGTACTTC | CASSSPVDGEQYF
- | TRBJ1-1 | TRBV7-3 | - | TGTGCCAGCAGCTTAGACCGGGCTCAGGGAGCTTTCTTT | CASSLDRAQGAFF
- | TRBJ2-3 | TRBV6-5 | - | TGTGCCAGCAGTTACTCTTTTTTCGATACGCAGTATTTT | CASSYSFFDTQYF